The present entry profiles one T cell receptor (beta chain) with its context. Its antigen is not known. These donors counted as nominally healthy when sampled, but unrecorded immune exposures were likely. Primers for the PCR totalled 60 Vbeta and 13 Jbeta. Profiled with immunoSEQ multiplex PCR; TCRdb holds only in-frame clones, not every one. The top ten hold around 2.1% of the sample, which has over 100,000 clones, under 90% seen once. CDR1 LNHDA and CDR2 SQIVND come from the germline V gene (reference sequence). Germline trimming cut 3 bases from V and 4 bases from J; bases unmatched to any gene: 2. CDR3 length equals 14 residues. This specimen comes from a study of cytomegalovirus exposure and HLA in healthy donors. Study results and caveats: It was reported in a later analysis that an Asian-associated ancestry cluster showed fewer N-insertions than the approximately 700-donor mean.

This chain connects TRBV19 to TRBJ2-2; 7 nucleotides align to TRBD1. Sample: PBMCs. This TCR derives from a woman aged 25 to 39 in good health and CMV-seronegative. The CDR3 region has the DNA TGTGCCAGTAGTATTCACAGGGGCACCGGGGAGCTGTTTTTT. It codes for CASSIHRGTGELFF.